Below, one T cell receptor beta chain is given with its context. This record belongs to a study of T cell responses to AZD1222 COVID-19 vaccine. The protocol was immunoSEQ multiplex PCR, while the TCRdb copy is restricted to in-frame clones and leaves out a portion. The sample contains approximately 100,000 clones, 90% of which appear only once. Germline loops: CDR1 LNHDA, CDR2 SQIVND (reference sequence). The V gene lost 5 bases and the J gene lost 7 bases, with 9 bases spanning the gap. This CDR3 contains 13 residues. This clonotype was obtained from an adult in good health. This chain uses TRBV19 with TRBJ1-6; D not certain. The sequencing here drew on peripheral blood, taken on day 0 of AZD1222 vaccination. CDR3 DNA sequence: TGTGCCAGTAGTTTTTACCAGAATTCACCCCTCCACTTT. This sequence encodes CASSFYQNSPLHF.